What follows are 21 T cell receptor beta chains derived from one specimen sequenced in a study of blood T cell repertoires in COVID-19. The method was immunoSEQ multiplex PCR; TCRdb's version includes in-frame clones alone and lacks a portion of them. The sample lists approximately 74,000 clones, about nine tenths occurring once. The sequencing sample was made of peripheral blood. The receptors here all came from a woman between 55 and 75 years old with acute or convalescent COVID-19.

This clone appeared a few times. The chain joins TRBV29-1 to TRBJ2-7; D possibly corresponds to TRBD2 (5 bases). This CDR3 region has 12 residues. CDR1 SQVTM and CDR2 ANQGSEA come from the germline V gene. V gave up 7 bases and J gave up 6 bases, with 16 bases separating them. The CDR3 DNA reads TGCAGCGCCGGACTCCATTTAAGCGAGCAGTACTTC. It yields the protein CSAGLHLSEQYF.

J is TRBJ1-5 and V is TRBV7-2; D might be TRBD1 (6 bases). Germline V gene data show CDR1 as SGHTA and CDR2 as FQGNSA. V was pared by 0 bases and J by 7 bases, with 13 bases between. CDR3 length equals 15 residues. CDR3 DNA: TGTGCCAGCAGCTTAGCTGGGGGGGCTCGACAGCCCCAGCATTTT. Protein product: CASSLAGGARQPQHF.

The chain links TRBV4-2 to TRBJ1-4; D ambiguous. The CDR3 contains 14 residues. Per germline, CDR1 LGHNA and CDR2 YNFKEQ. V was pared by 1 base and J by 8 bases, with 11 bases between. The CDR3 DNA reads TGTGCCAGCAGCCAAGCCGATGCGGGAGAAAAACTGTTTTTT. This encodes CASSQADAGEKLFF.

The rearrangement joins TRBV20-1 to TRBJ1-4; D remains unclear. Looked up from germline, CDR1 is DFQATT and CDR2 is SNEGSKA (reference sequence). With 3 bases removed from V and 8 bases from J, the gap between germline ends came to 13 bases. This CDR3 has 13 residues. This chain's CDR3 is CSASYSGGEKLFF. CDR3 bases: TGCAGTGCTAGTTACAGTGGTGGGGAAAAACTGTTTTTT.

This chain joins TRBV6-5 and TRBJ1-2; weak D call: TRBD1 (6 bases). This CDR3 is built from 15 residues. Trimming stripped 5 bases from V and 4 bases from J, with 17 bases between. Germline V CDR1 and CDR2: MNHEY, SVGAGI. The DNA of the CDR3 is TGTGCCAGCAGTCGCGAGGGGACAACGATCTATGGCTACACCTTC. This gives the protein CASSREGTTIYGYTF.

V is TRBV13 and J is TRBJ2-5, with D uncertain. This CDR3 contains 14 residues. CDR1 is PRHDT, CDR2 FYEKMQ, per germline (reference sequence). V lost 2 bases, J lost 5 bases, and 12 bases lay in between. The CDR3 loop reads CASSLRLVAETQYF. CDR3 sequence (DNA): TGTGCCAGCAGCTTAAGGCTAGTTGCGGAGACCCAGTACTTC.

This rearrangement joins TRBV7-9 to TRBJ2-2; D gene ambiguous. This CDR3 is 15 amino acids long. V was clipped by 1 base and J by 6 bases, with 12 bases between them. Germline values: CDR1 SEHNR, CDR2 FQNEAQ (reference sequence). In DNA form, the CDR3 reads TGTGCCAGCAGCTTAGGTATCCGGGTCCCCGGGGAGCTGTTTTTT. Its translation: CASSLGIRVPGELFF.

This clone was recorded a few times. This rearrangement joins TRBV5-1 to TRBJ1-1; TRBD1 matches at 10 bases. The V segment lost 0 bases and the J segment 1 base; nucleotides outside the gene matches: 3. There are 16 residues in the CDR3. Germline CDR1 reads SGHRS; CDR2 reads YFSETQ. The CDR3 is CASSLGQGAGNTEAFF. The CDR3 DNA follows: TGCGCCAGCAGCTTGGGACAGGGGGCTGGGAACACTGAAGCTTTCTTT. The entire variable domain, with the rest obtained from reference TRBV5-1 and TRBJ1-1, is as follows: KAGVTQTPRYLIKTRGQQVTLSCSPISGHRSVSWYQQTPGQGLQFLFEYFSETQRNKGNFPGRFSGRQFSNSRSEMNVSTLELGDSALYLCASSLGQGAGNTEAFFGQGTRLTVV.

J is TRBJ2-7 and V is TRBV19; perhaps TRBD1 as D (6 bases). V was shortened by 6 bases and J by 5 bases, with 14 bases between the two germline ends. Germline values: CDR1 LNHDA, CDR2 SQIVND (reference sequence). The CDR3 is 13 residues long. In DNA, the CDR3 is TGTGCCAGTAGCTCCGGACAGAGTCACGAGCAGTACTTC. Encoded protein: CASSSGQSHEQYF.

The J gene is TRBJ2-7, the V gene TRBV20-1; D might be TRBD1 (6 bases). V was cut by 1 base and J by 5 bases, with 6 bases left in between. Per the germline V gene, CDR1 is DFQATT and CDR2 is SNEGSKA (reference sequence). The CDR3 loop spans 11 amino acids. CDR3 sequence (DNA): TGCAGTGCTAGAGGGGGGCACGAGCAGTACTTC. It codes for CSARGGHEQYF.

The chain recombines TRBV15 with TRBJ2-1, with 8 bases identical to TRBD2. V was pared by 4 bases and J by 5 bases, with 10 bases of the junction left unmatched. The length of the CDR3 is 16 residues. Germline V gene sequence: CDR1 LNHNV, CDR2 YYDKDF (reference sequence). CDR3 sequence reads: CATSNILAERHNEQFF. CDR3 nucleotides: TGTGCCACCAGCAACATACTAGCGGAGAGGCACAATGAGCAGTTCTTC. The full variable domain, with the rest looked up from reference TRBV15 and TRBJ2-1, is DAMVIQNPRYQVTQFGKPVTLSCSQTLNHNVMYWYQQKSSQAPKLLFHYYDKDFNNEADTPDNFQSRRPNTSFCFLDIRSPGLGDTAMYLCATSNILAERHNEQFFGPGTRLTVL.

This clone came up once. J is TRBJ1-1 and V is TRBV28, with 10 bases identical to TRBD1. Germline V gene sequence: CDR1 MDHEN, CDR2 SYDVKM. With 4 bases clipped from V and 4 bases from J, the junction kept 9 bases outside the gene matches. The length of the CDR3 is 16 residues. The CDR3 reads CASSSSPGQGSTEAFF. For the CDR3, the DNA is TGTGCCAGCAGTTCATCCCCGGGACAGGGGAGCACTGAAGCTTTCTTT. The full variable domain, in which reference TRBV28 and TRBJ1-1 provide the parts outside the CDR3, is DVKVTQSSRYLVKRTGEKVFLECVQDMDHENMFWYRQDPGLGLRLIYFSYDVKMKEKGDIPEGYSVSREKKERFSLILESASTNQTSMYLCASSSSPGQGSTEAFFGQGTRLTVV.

The chain joins TRBV5-1 to TRBJ2-3; TRBD2 is a possible D gene (5 bases). Trimming removed 4 bases from V and 4 bases from J, with 19 bases in between. The germline gives CDR1 SGHRS, CDR2 YFSETQ. The CDR3 runs 16 residues. In nucleotides, the CDR3 is TGCGCCAGCAGCCAGCTACTAGGCCCTACTCCAGATACGCAGTATTTT. Translated: CASSQLLGPTPDTQYF. Looking up the rest from reference TRBV5-1 and TRBJ2-3 gives the full variable domain: KAGVTQTPRYLIKTRGQQVTLSCSPISGHRSVSWYQQTPGQGLQFLFEYFSETQRNKGNFPGRFSGRQFSNSRSEMNVSTLELGDSALYLCASSQLLGPTPDTQYFGPGTRLTVL.

The chain recombines TRBV6-1 with TRBJ1-2, with D unresolved. Trimming took 3 bases from V and 9 from J, leaving 14 bases between them. Per the germline V gene, CDR1 is MNHNS and CDR2 is SASEGT. The CDR3 totals 13 residues. This chain's CDR3 is CASSERGSNRYTF. CDR3 nucleotide sequence: TGTGCCAGCAGTGAGAGAGGGAGTAACCGCTACACCTTC.

The chain links TRBV11-3 to TRBJ1-3; TRBD1 aligns across 9 bases. The CDR3 is made up of 14 amino acids. Germline CDR1 SGHNT, CDR2 YENEEA. The V segment lost 4 bases and the J segment 6 bases; nucleotides outside the gene matches: 4. In DNA form, the CDR3 reads TGTGCCAGCAGCTCGGGACAGGGAGCAAACACCATATATTTT. Its protein product is CASSSGQGANTIYF.

This chain links TRBV11-1 with TRBJ2-1; no definite D call. V was shortened by 0 bases and J by 9 bases, with 12 bases between the two germline ends. Germline CDR1 SGHAT, CDR2 FQDESV (reference sequence). The CDR3 loop spans 14 amino acids. The CDR3 loop is CASSLAHVAAEQFF. The DNA for the CDR3 is TGTGCCAGCAGCTTAGCCCACGTGGCCGCTGAGCAGTTCTTC. Together with reference TRBV11-1 and TRBJ2-1, the CDR3 gives the full variable domain: EAEVAQSPRYKITEKSQAVAFWCDPISGHATLYWYRQILGQGPELLVQFQDESVVDDSQLPKDRFSAERLKGVDSTLKIQPAELGDSAMYLCASSLAHVAAEQFFGPGTRLTVL.

This clone has a handful of counts. The CDR3 DNA follows: TGTGGGAGGACAGGGAGGAATGAGCAGTTCTTC. This codes for CGRTGRNEQFF. The rearrangement joins TRBV9 to TRBJ2-1; 8 bases are a match to TRBD1. The germline gives CDR1 SGDLS, CDR2 YYNGEE. This CDR3 is 11 amino acids long.

The genes are TRBV11-2 and TRBJ2-5, with D tentatively TRBD1 (6 bases). Per the germline V gene, CDR1 is SGHAT and CDR2 is FQNNGV. V lost 5 bases and J 5 bases, leaving 9 bases between the germline ends. This CDR3 has 12 amino acids. DNA for the CDR3: TGTGCCAGCAGCCCTCAGGGGGAGACCCAGTACTTC. It yields the protein CASSPQGETQYF.

The chain recombines TRBV19 with TRBJ1-2, with a tentative D call TRBD1 (6 bases). The CDR3 consists of 14 residues. Trimming cost V 5 bases and J 1 base, with 11 bases left between them. In germline, CDR1 is LNHDA, CDR2 SQIVND (reference sequence). The CDR3, as DNA: TGTGCCAGTAGTGAACAGGGAATTAACTATGGCTACACCTTC. This codes for CASSEQGINYGYTF.

The CDR3 DNA is TGTGCCAGCAGTGAATACAGGGATCAGCCCCAGCATTTT. Protein sequence: CASSEYRDQPQHF. J is TRBJ1-5 and V is TRBV2; the D gene is possibly TRBD1 (6 bases). The CDR3 runs 13 residues. V was pared by 2 bases and J by 5 bases, with 7 bases between. The germline V gene encodes CDR1 SNHLY and CDR2 FYNNEI. Full variable domain (rest looked up from reference TRBV2 and TRBJ1-5): EPEVTQTPSHQVTQMGQEVILRCVPISNHLYFYWYRQILGQKVEFLVSFYNNEISEKSEIFDDQFSVERPDGSNFTLKIRSTKLEDSAMYFCASSEYRDQPQHFGDGTRLSIL.

The chain is built from TRBV27 and TRBJ1-1; possible D gene TRBD1, 6 bases. The CDR3 length is 15 residues. Germline-derived CDR1 and CDR2 are MNHEY and SMNVEV (reference sequence). V was trimmed by 4 bases and J by 1 base, leaving 13 bases between them. CDR3: CASSYLPRGNTEAFF. The CDR3 region has the DNA TGTGCCAGCAGTTATCTTCCCAGGGGGAACACTGAAGCTTTCTTT.